These T cell receptor beta chains were read from a single sample in a study of blood T cell repertoires in COVID-19. Sequencing used immunoSEQ multiplex PCR; TCRdb keeps in-frame clones, though not all of them. The sample shows more than 250,000 clones, roughly 90% of them seen only once. The sample comprised PBMCs or T cells enriched from blood (not recorded which). These receptors came from a woman between 18 and 30 years old with acute COVID-19. The CDR3 runs from the conserved cysteine through the conserved F or W. A D gene is named only where the DNA matches it firmly. Size tells how often a clone was seen (once, few, many) or the class of an expanded clone, and some rows leave it out.

TRBD1	NA	TRBV7-9	TRBJ1-5	TGTGCCAGCAGCTTAGGACAGGGTTTTAGTATGGATCAGCCCCAGCATTTT	CASSLGQGFSMDQPQHF
TRBD2	NA	TRBV4-1	TRBJ2-5	TGCGCCAGCAGCCCGGGACTATTGGGGCAGACCCAGTACTTC	CASSPGLLGQTQYF
TRBD1	NA	TRBV5-1	TRBJ1-2	TGCGCCAGCAGCGAGGGACAGGACTATGGCTACACCTTC	CASSEGQDYGYTF
TRBD1	NA	TRBV4-2	TRBJ1-4	TGTGCCAGCAGCCAAGAAAGGGGGCGCTTTTATGAAAAACTGTTTTTT	CASSQERGRFYEKLFF
TRBD2	NA	TRBV4-2	TRBJ2-5	TGTGCCAGCAGCCAAGAGGGTCGGTACGGGAGGTATCTCCAAGAGACCCAGTACTTC	CASSQEGRYGRYLQETQYF
NA	NA	TRBV15	TRBJ2-5	TGTGCCACCAGCATGGAGGGAACAGTGGAGACCCAGTACTTC	CATSMEGTVETQYF
TRBD2	NA	TRBV18	TRBJ2-4	TGTGCCAGCTCACCGATCCCGGGACTAGCGGGGGCCTTGAAAACATACTTC	CASSPIPGLAGALKTYF
NA	NA	TRBV7-2	TRBJ1-1	TGTGCCAGCAGCGCAGGGAACTGGAACACTGAAGCTTTCTTT	CASSAGNWNTEAFF
TRBD1	NA	TRBV5-1	TRBJ1-1	TGCGCCAGCACCGCGTTCGACAGGGAATGGAACACTGAAGCTTTCTTT	CASTAFDREWNTEAFF
TRBD1	NA	TRBV30	TRBJ1-5	TGTGCCTGGAGCGAAGACAGGGGGGATCAGCCCCAGCATTTT	CAWSEDRGDQPQHF
NA	NA	TRBV18	TRBJ2-1	TGTGCCAGCTCACCAATCGGACCAGGGGTGAATGAGCAGTTCTTC	CASSPIGPGVNEQFF
NA	NA	TRBV28	TRBJ2-7	TGTGCCAGCAGGAACCGGTTGGACAGCTACGAGCAGTACTTC	CASRNRLDSYEQYF
NA	NA	TRBV3-1/TRBV3-2	TRBJ2-7	TGTGCCAGCAGCCAAGCATCCTACGAGCAGTACTTC	CASSQASYEQYF
NA	NA	TRBV7-7	TRBJ2-7	TGTGCCAGCAGCTTAGGCCCAGGGTGGGACGAGCAGTACTTC	CASSLGPGWDEQYF
NA	NA	TRBV28	TRBJ1-5	TGTGCCAGCATCGCCGCGGGGGCGCCCGATTATAGCAATCAGCCCCAGCATTTT	CASIAAGAPDYSNQPQHF
NA	NA	TRBV4-3	TRBJ1-2	TGCGCCAGCAGCCAAGAGTCCCCTGCAGATAACTATGGCTACACCTTC	CASSQESPADNYGYTF
NA	NA	TRBV4-3	TRBJ2-1	TGCGCCAGCAGCCAAGATTGGGGCGAGTCCTACAATGAGCAGTTCTTC	CASSQDWGESYNEQFF
NA	NA	TRBV11-1	TRBJ1-2	TGTGCCAGCAGCTTTCAGGGTAGCTATGGCTACACCTTC	CASSFQGSYGYTF
NA	NA	TRBV30	TRBJ1-4	TGTGCCTGGAGTGTACGAGTTAAGGAAAAACTGTTTTTT	CAWSVRVKEKLFF
NA	NA	TRBV24-1	TRBJ2-7	TGTGCCACCAGTGATACAGGGCACGAGCAGTACTTC	CATSDTGHEQYF
NA	NA	TRBV18	TRBJ1-1	TGTGCCAGCTCACCCCGTGACAGCAACACTGAAGCTTTCTTT	CASSPRDSNTEAFF
TRBD1	NA	TRBV19	TRBJ1-2	TGTGCCAGTAGTCCCGGACAGGGCCGGTATGGCTACACCTTC	CASSPGQGRYGYTF
NA	NA	TRBV11-2	TRBJ2-1	TGTGCCAGCAGCCCCCGCCGGGGGACGTATATCAATGAGCAGTTCTTC	CASSPRRGTYINEQFF
NA	NA	TRBV20-1	TRBJ1-2	TGCAGTGCTAGGGGGGCAGGAGTCTACACCTTC	CSARGAGVYTF
TRBD1	NA	TRBV7-9	TRBJ2-3	TGTGCCAGCAGCACCACAGGGGGCACAGATACGCAGTATTTT	CASSTTGGTDTQYF
TRBD1	once	TRBV19	TRBJ1-5	TGTGCCAGTAGTATATGGACAGGCAGCAATCAGCCCCAGCATTTT	CASSIWTGSNQPQHF
NA	NA	TRBV6-2/TRBV6-3	TRBJ2-1	TGTGCCAGCAGTTACCTCGGCGGCTCCTACAATGAGCAGTTCTTC	CASSYLGGSYNEQFF
TRBD1	few	TRBV19	TRBJ1-1	TGTGCCAGTAGTCCGGCGGACAGGGGGGCGTTGAACACTGAAGCTTTCTTT	CASSPADRGALNTEAFF
NA	NA	TRBV10-2	TRBJ2-1	TGCGCCAGCAGTGTTCCGGGTGAGCAGTTCTTC	CASSVPGEQFF
NA	NA	TRBV2	TRBJ1-5	TGTGCCAGCAGTAGACAGGTTAGCAATCAGCCCCAGCATTTT	CASSRQVSNQPQHF
NA	NA	TRBV18	TRBJ1-1	TGTGCCAGCTCACCTTCCTACACTGAAGCTTTCTTT	CASSPSYTEAFF
TRBD2	NA	TRBV5-1	TRBJ2-3	TGCGCCAGCAGCCTTAGACTAGCGGGAGCACCCCCAGATACGCAGTATTTT	CASSLRLAGAPPDTQYF
NA	NA	TRBV29-1	TRBJ1-3	TGCAGCGTTGACCCGGGGTATGGAAACACCATATATTTT	CSVDPGYGNTIYF
TRBD1	NA	TRBV13	TRBJ1-1	TGTGCCAGCAGCTCACCGGGACAGGAGACTGAAGCTTTCTTT	CASSSPGQETEAFF